One and the same sample provided the 19 T cell receptor beta chains below, sequenced in a study of tissue T cells after allogeneic stem cell transplantation. Libraries were prepared by immunoSEQ multiplex PCR; TCRdb keeps only in-frame clonotypes and omits some of them. The sample includes more than 9,500 clones, approximately 63% of them seen just once. Sequencing was performed on tissue from the right colon, taken at autopsy. The source of these receptors is a woman aged 18-49 years with breast cancer.

This clone showed up just once. V usage is TRBV3-1 (or the pseudogene TRBV3-2) and J usage is TRBJ2-7, with D possibly called TRBD1 or TRBD2 (7 bases each). The germline V and J ends were trimmed by 4 bases and 6 bases, with 16 bases remaining between them. The CDR3 consists of 14 residues. From germline, CDR1 is LGHDT and CDR2 YNNKEL (reference sequence). CDR3 residues: CASSPTGRVSEQYF. Written as DNA, the CDR3 is TGTGCCAGCAGCCCGACAGGGAGGGTGAGCGAGCAGTACTTC.

This chain joins TRBV24-1 and TRBJ1-2, with D possibly TRBD1 on 5 matching bases. The CDR3 runs 15 residues. CDR1 and CDR2 (germline): KGHDR, SFDVKD. The V end was cut by 1 base, the J end by 3 bases, with 11 bases between. The CDR3 here is CATSDLRGDYYGYTF. CDR3 DNA: TGTGCCACCAGTGATTTAAGGGGCGATTACTATGGCTACACCTTC.

In its sample, this clone was seen a few times. The V gene is TRBV6-5, the J gene TRBJ1-4; D ambiguous. CDR1 and CDR2 (germline): MNHEY, SVGAGI. V dropped 3 bases and J dropped 5 bases, with 13 bases sitting between them. The CDR3 runs 15 residues. CDR3 residues: CASSYKGGRNEKLFF. CDR3 coding DNA: TGTGCCAGCAGTTATAAGGGAGGCAGGAATGAAAAACTGTTTTTT.

The J gene is TRBJ2-1, the V gene TRBV5-3, with 7 nucleotides matching TRBD2. TRBV5-3 is assigned to the ORF class and has an uncertain function. The CDR3 is made up of 11 amino acids. V dropped 4 bases and J dropped 15; count of bases not matched to a gene: 7. CDR3 nucleotide sequence: TGTGCCAGAAGCCCTAGCGGAGTCAGGTTCTTC. This encodes CARSPSGVRFF.

This chain connects TRBV19 to TRBJ1-2; perhaps TRBD1 as D (5 bases). CDR1 is LNHDA and CDR2 is SQIVND in the germline V gene (reference sequence). The CDR3 covers 16 residues. The V end was cut by 3 bases, the J end by 5 bases, with 19 bases between. CDR3 protein: CASSISRGRLLYGYTF. CDR3 bases: TGTGCCAGTAGTATCTCCCGGGGACGGTTATTGTATGGCTACACCTTC. Full variable domain (outside the CDR3, taken from reference TRBV19 and TRBJ1-2): DGGITQSPKYLFRKEGQNVTLSCEQNLNHDAMYWYRQDPGQGLRLIYYSQIVNDFQKGDIAEGYSVSREKKESFPLTVTSAQKNPTAFYLCASSISRGRLLYGYTFGSGTRLTVV.

V is TRBV21-1 and J is TRBJ2-7; the listed D gene, TRBD2, was not tested against the DNA. TRBV21-1 counts as a pseudogene. The CDR3 has 16 residues. CDR3 region: CASNPERGTTYYEQYF. The CDR3 region has the DNA TGTGCCAGCAACCCCGAACGGGGGACTACCTACTACGAGCAGTACTTC.

The chain carries TRBV28 and TRBJ2-7; tentative D call: TRBD2 (7 bases). Looked up from germline, CDR1 is MDHEN and CDR2 is SYDVKM. Deletions cut 6 bases from V and 1 base from J, with 16 bases between. This CDR3 region has 15 residues. In DNA form, the CDR3 reads TGTGCCAGCAGCGCCTGGGGGGGCGCGTCCTACGAGCAGTACTTC. It is translated as CASSAWGGASYEQYF.

This rearrangement joins TRBV5-6 to TRBJ1-1, with TRBD1 matching 8 bases. The germline CDR1 and CDR2 sequences are SGHDT and YYEEEE. The CDR3 contains 14 residues. After removal of 8 bases from V and 1 base from J, the junction contained 7 bases not matched to a gene. The CDR3 reads CASRGQGGNTEAFF. The CDR3, as DNA: TGTGCCAGTAGAGGACAGGGAGGGAACACTGAAGCTTTCTTT.

The chain has TRBV2 and TRBJ2-3; D tentatively reads TRBD1 or TRBD2 (5 bases each). The CDR3 covers 15 residues. The ends were cut back, 3 bases at V and 5 bases at J, with 15 bases in the middle. Germline CDR1 reads SNHLY; CDR2 reads FYNNEI. The CDR3 coding sequence is TGTGCCAGCAGTGATTTGGGGCGGGTGGGAGATACGCAGTATTTT. It specifies CASSDLGRVGDTQYF.

In the case of this clone: The identical CDR3 is also encoded by other nucleotide sequences in the sample. J is TRBJ2-7 and V is TRBV6-2 or TRBV6-3; TRBD2 is a possible D gene (6 bases). Trimming removed 2 bases from V and 4 bases from J, with 9 bases in between. The CDR3 covers 13 residues. Germline CDR1 is MNHEY and CDR2 is SVGEGT. The CDR3 DNA follows: TGTGCCAGCAGTTACGTTAGCGGATACGAGCAGTACTTC. Its translation: CASSYVSGYEQYF.

This chain links TRBV18 with TRBJ2-2; D possibly corresponds to TRBD1 (6 bases). Per the germline V gene, CDR1 is KGHSH and CDR2 is LQKENI. This CDR3 has 15 amino acids. V lost 1 base to trimming and J lost 4 bases, with 10 bases between them. The CDR3 DNA reads as TGTGCCAGCTCACCACGACAGGAGATCACCGGGGAGCTGTTTTTT. Its translation: CASSPRQEITGELFF.

V is TRBV27 and J is TRBJ2-3; 10 nucleotides line up with TRBD1. The CDR3 contains 16 residues. The ends lost 7 bases at V and 5 bases at J; junction bases unmatched: 12. Germline V lookup: CDR1 MNHEY, CDR2 SMNVEV (reference sequence). Here the CDR3 reads CASTPNRDRGIDTQYF. DNA for the CDR3: TGTGCCAGCACCCCGAACCGGGACAGGGGTATAGATACGCAGTATTTT.

The chain combines TRBV19 with TRBJ1-2, with D possibly TRBD1 on 5 matching bases. Germline V gene data show CDR1 as LNHDA and CDR2 as SQIVND (reference sequence). The CDR3 contains 16 residues. The ends were cut back, 2 bases at V and 4 bases at J, with 17 bases in the middle. CDR3 in amino acids: CASSIKGHRDSYGYTF. CDR3 coding DNA: TGTGCCAGTAGTATAAAGGGGCACCGGGATTCCTATGGCTACACCTTC.

A few counts support this clone. The chain couples TRBV27 to TRBJ1-4; no clear D. V shed 0 bases and J shed 4 bases, with 12 bases lying between them. This CDR3 spans 16 amino acids. CDR1 is MNHEY and CDR2 is SMNVEV in the germline V gene (reference sequence). The CDR3 DNA follows: TGTGCCAGCAGTTTATCGTTGGCAGGCCTTAATGAAAAACTGTTTTTT. It yields the protein CASSLSLAGLNEKLFF. Based on the CDR3 plus reference TRBV27 and TRBJ1-4, the full variable domain is EAQVTQNPRYLITVTGKKLTVTCSQNMNHEYMSWYRQDPGLGLRQIYYSMNVEVTDKGDVPEGYKVSRKEKRNFPLILESPSPNQTSLYFCASSLSLAGLNEKLFFGSGTQLSVL.

The chain combines TRBV7-2 with TRBJ1-2; tentatively, D is TRBD1 (5 bases). Trimming stripped 5 bases from V and 7 bases from J, with 20 bases between. Germline-derived CDR1 and CDR2 are SGHTA and FQGNSA. This CDR3 is 15 amino acids long. This CDR3 is CASSPQMAGISGYTF. As DNA, the CDR3 is TGTGCCAGCAGCCCTCAGATGGCAGGGATAAGTGGCTACACCTTC.

On this clone itself: One junction end disagrees with the germline gene, perhaps due to a read error. The chain recombines TRBV19 with TRBJ2-7, with D possibly being TRBD2 (6 bases). Germline V gene sequence: CDR1 LNHDA, CDR2 SQIVND (reference sequence). The CDR3 contains 15 residues. As DNA, the CDR3 is TGTGTCAGTAGACAGACTAGTTTCGGCTCCTACGAGCAGTACTTC. Its translation: CVSRQTSFGSYEQYF.

This sequence joins TRBV7-2 and TRBJ2-5; unclear D gene. The CDR3 has 13 amino acids. Germline CDR1 SGHTA, CDR2 FQGNSA. V lost 4 bases and J 5 bases, leaving 11 bases between the germline ends. CDR3 loop: CASSSTAGETQYF. The CDR3 DNA reads TGTGCCAGCAGCTCGACGGCTGGGGAGACCCAGTACTTC. Using reference TRBV7-2 and TRBJ2-5 for the parts outside the CDR3, the full variable domain is GAGVSQSPSNKVTEKGKDVELRCDPISGHTALYWYRQSLGQGLEFLIYFQGNSAPDKSGLPSDRFSAERTGGSVSTLTIQRTQQEDSAVYLCASSSTAGETQYFGPGTRLLVL.

DNA of the CDR3: TGTGCCAGCCGTCTCCGGGGGATTGCAACTAATGAAAAACTGTTTTTT. Encoded protein: CASRLRGIATNEKLFF. The chain recombines TRBV27 with TRBJ1-4; possibly TRBD1 for D (5 bases). This CDR3 has 16 amino acids. The germline V gene has CDR1 MNHEY and CDR2 SMNVEV (reference sequence). The germline V and J ends were trimmed by 8 bases and 0 bases, with 16 bases remaining between them.

V gene TRBV30 combines with J gene TRBJ2-4; 7 nucleotides align to TRBD1. Germline trimming cut 2 bases from V and 5 bases from J; bases unmatched to any gene: 6. Germline-derived CDR1 and CDR2 are GTSNPN and SVGIG (reference sequence). CDR3 length: 14 amino acids. In DNA, the CDR3 is TGTGCCTGGAGTCACAGGGGCCGTGAAAACATTCAGTACTTC. Translated: CAWSHRGRENIQYF. The whole variable domain, remainder taken from reference TRBV30 and TRBJ2-4, is SQTIHQWPATLVQPVGSPLSLECTVEGTSNPNLYWYRQAAGRGLQLLFYSVGIGQISSEVPQNLSASRPQDRQFILSSKKLLLSDSGFYLCAWSHRGRENIQYFGAGTRLSVL.